This T cell receptor (beta chain) came from a study of blood T cell repertoires in COVID-19. Libraries were prepared by immunoSEQ multiplex PCR; TCRdb keeps only in-frame clonotypes and omits some of them. The data hold about 130,000 clones, with roughly 90% observed a single time. The germline CDR1 and CDR2 sequences are GTSNPN and SVGIG (reference sequence). Trimming shortened V by 4 bases and J by 4 bases, and 14 bases separated the two germline ends. The CDR3 sequence is 14 residues long. This clone turned up a few times. V usage is TRBV30 and J usage is TRBJ1-5; no clear D. Sequenced input: PBMCs or T cells enriched from blood (not recorded which). This clonotype was sampled from a woman between 45 and 60 years old who had recovered from COVID-19. Here the CDR3 DNA reads TGTGCCTGGACCGCAGATAACCGTAATCAGCCCCAGCATTTT. Its protein product is CAWTADNRNQPQHF.